This T cell receptor beta chain was recorded in a study of cytomegalovirus exposure and HLA in healthy donors. Study-level points and caveats: There were a few CMV-associated chains whose specificity for CMV antigens was confirmed in vitro.

As for this clone: The antigen is unknown.

It was with 60 Vbeta and 13 Jbeta primers that the PCR ran. In the authors' workflow: An analysis performed later counted about 80 million unique TCR beta chains (roughly 11 million of them shared). Here immunoSEQ multiplex PCR was the method, and the copy in TCRdb shows in-frame clones only, minus some. From that table come the V and J calls and clone size; the DNA was used to work out D and trimming. Of 90,000 to 95,000 clones in the sample, more than 75% were seen once. Germline V CDR1 and CDR2: SGHRS, YFSETQ. The ends were cut back, 0 bases at V and 0 bases at J, with 19 bases in the middle. The CDR3 consists of 19 residues.

The origin of this receptor is a young man in good health and CMV-seronegative. Sample: PBMCs. The rearrangement links TRBV5-1 to TRBJ2-1, with D possibly matching TRBD1 (5 bases). CDR3 sequence (DNA): TGCGCCAGCAGCTTGGCGCCGTCCGACAGCTGGAGCTCCTACAATGAGCAGTTCTTC. Its protein product is CASSLAPSDSWSSYNEQFF.